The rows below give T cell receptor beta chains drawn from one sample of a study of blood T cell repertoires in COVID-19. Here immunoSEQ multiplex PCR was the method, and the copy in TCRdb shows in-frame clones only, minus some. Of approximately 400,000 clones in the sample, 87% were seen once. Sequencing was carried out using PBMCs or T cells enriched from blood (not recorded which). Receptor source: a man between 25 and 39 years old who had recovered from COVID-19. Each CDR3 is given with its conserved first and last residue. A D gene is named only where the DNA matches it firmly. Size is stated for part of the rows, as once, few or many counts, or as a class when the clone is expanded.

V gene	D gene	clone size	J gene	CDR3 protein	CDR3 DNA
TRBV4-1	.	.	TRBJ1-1	CASSQEPTGRNTEAFF	TGCGCCAGCAGCCAAGAACCGACAGGCCGGAACACTGAAGCTTTCTTT
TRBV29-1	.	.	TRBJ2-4	CSVRRGGENIQYF	TGCAGCGTCCGGCGAGGGGGGGAAAACATTCAGTACTTC
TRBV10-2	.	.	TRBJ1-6	CASSEQGGSPLHF	TGCGCCAGCAGTGAGCAGGGTGGCTCACCCCTCCACTTT
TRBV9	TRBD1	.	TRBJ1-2	CASSVVGQGDYGYTF	TGTGCCAGCAGCGTAGTGGGACAGGGTGACTATGGCTACACCTTC
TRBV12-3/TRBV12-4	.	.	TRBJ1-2	CASSFGPVYGYTF	TGTGCCAGCAGTTTTGGGCCGGTATATGGCTACACCTTC
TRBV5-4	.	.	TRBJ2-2	CASSLSYTGELFF	TGTGCCAGCAGCTTGTCCTACACCGGGGAGCTGTTTTTT
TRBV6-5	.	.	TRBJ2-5	CASSYSGGETQYF	TGTGCCAGCAGTTACTCTGGCGGGGAGACCCAGTACTTC
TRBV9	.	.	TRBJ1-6	CASSERMGGEGSPLHF	TGTGCCAGCAGCGAGAGGATGGGGGGTGAAGGTTCACCCCTCCACTTT
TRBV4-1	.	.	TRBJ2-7	CASSQDMGAGYEQYF	TGCGCCAGCAGCCAAGATATGGGAGCCGGATACGAGCAGTACTTC
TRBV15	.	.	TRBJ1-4	CATSATGWGEKLFF	TGTGCCACCAGCGCAACAGGTTGGGGTGAAAAACTGTTTTTT
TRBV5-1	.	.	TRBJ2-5	CASSPGTNQETQYF	TGCGCCAGCAGCCCAGGGACAAACCAAGAGACCCAGTACTTC
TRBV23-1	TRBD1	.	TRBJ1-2	CAPDTIGDSYGYTF	TGCGCCCCAGACACCATTGGGGACAGCTATGGCTACACCTTC
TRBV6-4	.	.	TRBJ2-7	CASSEQALRYEQYF	TGTGCCAGCAGTGAACAGGCATTACGGTACGAGCAGTACTTC
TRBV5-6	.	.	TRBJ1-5	CASSLITRDQPQHF	TGTGCCAGCAGCTTGATCACTAGGGATCAGCCCCAGCATTTT
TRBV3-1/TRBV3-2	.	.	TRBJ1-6	CASSQDNNSPLHF	TGTGCCAGCAGCCAAGACAATAATTCACCCCTCCACTTT
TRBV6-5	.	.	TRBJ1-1	CASTPRSSVNTEAFF	TGTGCCAGCACCCCACGTTCGTCGGTCAACACTGAAGCTTTCTTT
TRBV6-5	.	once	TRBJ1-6	CASSAVGLGSPLHF	TGTGCCAGCAGCGCGGTTGGACTTGGATCACCCCTCCACTTT